Below, 15 T cell receptor beta chains from the same sample are listed, as sequenced in a study of shared clonotypes between healthy human individuals. TCRdb's table, derived via immunoSEQ multiplex PCR, lists solely in-frame clones and lacks some. The sample shows some 1,400,000 clones, around 97% of them seen only once. The source material was naive CD4+ T cells sorted from blood. Subset described: CD45RA+ positively selected. The origin of the receptors is a man aged 25 to 45 in good health.

The V call is TRBV28, the J call TRBJ2-7, with D possibly matching TRBD2 (5 bases). Trimming cost V 8 bases and J 5 bases, with 16 bases left between them. CDR1 is MDHEN, CDR2 SYDVKM, per germline. This CDR3 comprises 13 residues. DNA for the CDR3: TGTGCCAGCGGGAGAAGCCTGTATGACGAGCAGTACTTC. It translates to CASGRSLYDEQYF.

The gene calls are TRBV14 and TRBJ2-5; TRBD1 aligns across 7 bases. The CDR3 length is 18 residues. Germline V gene sequence: CDR1 SGHDN, CDR2 FVKESK. V was pared by 1 base and J by 1 base, with 12 bases of the junction left unmatched. In DNA, the CDR3 is TGTGCCAGCAGCCAAGTCCGAGGGGGCTGGGTAGTCCAAGAGACCCAGTACTTC. The encoded protein is CASSQVRGGWVVQETQYF.

This chain joins TRBV9 and TRBJ2-3, with 8 bases aligning to TRBD2. Unmatched junction bases numbered 3, after V lost 0 bases and J lost 6 bases. The germline V gene has CDR1 SGDLS and CDR2 YYNGEE. The CDR3 runs 14 residues. CDR3 DNA: TGTGCCAGCAGCGTAGGGCAGCGGGGGGATACGCAGTATTTT. This sequence encodes CASSVGQRGDTQYF.

Remarks on this clone: Other nucleotide sequences in the sample specify the same CDR3. J is TRBJ1-2 and V is TRBV18; TRBD1 might be the D (5 bases). Germline CDR1 and CDR2: KGHSH and LQKENI. CDR3 length: 14 amino acids. Between the trimmed V and J ends, which lost 3 bases and 5 bases, there was a span of 13 bases. CDR3 nucleotide sequence: TGTGCCAGCTCACCTCCCGGAGGGACTTATGGCTACACCTTC. Translation gives CASSPPGGTYGYTF.

The chain recombines TRBV19 with TRBJ2-1; the D gene is possibly TRBD2 (5 bases). Trimming stripped 6 bases from V and 8 bases from J, with 14 bases between. Germline assignment: CDR1 LNHDA and CDR2 SQIVND (reference sequence). The CDR3 length is 13 residues. The CDR3 bases are TGTGCCAGTAGGAGAGGGAGAATGTATGAGCAGTTCTTC. It yields the protein CASRRGRMYEQFF.

The chain carries TRBV6-6 and TRBJ2-2; unclear D gene. Germline V gene lookup returns CDR1 MNHNY and CDR2 SVGAGI (reference sequence). V lost 2 bases and J lost 7, with 11 bases in between. This CDR3 has 14 residues. CDR3 residues: CASSYTGGVGELFF. Written as DNA, the CDR3 is TGTGCCAGCAGTTACACCGGTGGTGTCGGGGAGCTGTTTTTT.

The gene calls are TRBV2 and TRBJ1-2, with 9 bases identical to TRBD1. V lost 6 bases, J lost 11 bases, and 10 bases stayed unmatched. Looked up from germline, CDR1 is SNHLY and CDR2 is FYNNEI. The CDR3 runs to 13 residues. The CDR3 here is CASSPGTGLAYTF. The CDR3 region has the DNA TGTGCCAGCAGCCCAGGGACAGGGCTTGCGTACACCTTC.

The gene calls are TRBV29-1 and TRBJ2-2; D possibly corresponds to TRBD1 (6 bases). The germline V gene has CDR1 SQVTM and CDR2 ANQGSEA. V was cut by 7 bases and J by 4 bases, with 16 bases left in between. The length of the CDR3 is 14 residues. DNA for the CDR3: TGCAGCGCCAAAGGGGGTAGTACCACCGGGGAGCTGTTTTTT. Encoded protein: CSAKGGSTTGELFF.

The V call is TRBV19, the J call TRBJ1-2, with a weak D call TRBD1 (5 bases). Between the trimmed V and J ends, which lost 3 bases and 0 bases, there was a span of 14 bases. The CDR3 has 16 residues. Germline V gives CDR1 LNHDA, CDR2 SQIVND (reference sequence). CDR3 in amino acids: CASSMVGDLANYGYTF. CDR3 in DNA: TGTGCCAGTAGTATGGTGGGGGATTTAGCTAACTATGGCTACACCTTC.

The V call is TRBV11-3, the J call TRBJ1-5; D may be TRBD1 (6 bases). In germline, CDR1 is SGHNT, CDR2 YENEEA. Trimming left V 5 bases short and J 0 bases short, with 20 bases between. The CDR3 is made up of 18 amino acids. CDR3 sequence (DNA): TGTGCCAGCAGCCAACGAGCGGGGGGCTCCAATAGCAATCAGCCCCAGCATTTT. Residues: CASSQRAGGSNSNQPQHF.

The rearrangement uses TRBV6-1 and TRBJ2-7, with 11 bases matching TRBD2. Germline CDR1 is MNHNS and CDR2 is SASEGT. V shed 8 bases and J 3 bases; nucleotides not matched to a gene: 3. The CDR3 length is 13 residues. The CDR3 loop is CASLLAGVYEQYF. Written as DNA, the CDR3 is TGTGCCAGCTTACTAGCGGGAGTCTACGAGCAGTACTTC.

This rearrangement joins TRBV6-1 to TRBJ2-7; TRBD2 aligns across 7 bases. V lost 5 bases and J lost 2; bases outside the gene matches: 6. Looked up from germline, CDR1 is MNHNS and CDR2 is SASEGT. The CDR3 loop spans 14 amino acids. CDR3: CASSRTLAAYEQYF. CDR3 sequence (DNA): TGTGCCAGCAGTCGTACTCTAGCGGCCTACGAGCAGTACTTC.

The CDR3 reads CAWMGQGWDIQYF. Here the CDR3 DNA reads TGTGCCTGGATGGGCCAAGGGTGGGACATTCAGTACTTC. The rearrangement joins TRBV30 to TRBJ2-4, with D unresolved. Germline-derived CDR1 and CDR2 are GTSNPN and SVGIG (reference sequence). The CDR3 is made up of 13 amino acids. V was shortened by 4 bases and J by 8 bases, with 15 bases between the two germline ends.

This rearrangement joins TRBV27 to TRBJ2-1; 7 nucleotides match TRBD1. V dropped 5 bases and J dropped 8; count of bases not matched to a gene: 9. Germline V gene lookup returns CDR1 MNHEY and CDR2 SMNVEV (reference sequence). This CDR3 region has 14 residues. In DNA, the CDR3 is TGTGCCAGCAGTCCACGACAGGGTAGGGATGAGCAGTTCTTC. Its translation is CASSPRQGRDEQFF.

This clone was seen just once. J is TRBJ2-4 and V is TRBV7-8; TRBD2 aligns across 14 bases. With 1 base clipped from V and 3 bases from J, the junction kept 8 bases outside the gene matches. CDR3 length: 19 amino acids. CDR1 is SGHVS and CDR2 is FQNEAQ in the germline V gene. CDR3 sequence: CASSLETSGRAFGKNIQYF. CDR3 nucleotides: TGTGCCAGCAGCTTAGAGACTAGCGGGAGGGCCTTTGGCAAAAACATTCAGTACTTC.